What follows describes a single T cell receptor (beta chain). Antigen: not known. This entry comes from a study of T cell responses to AZD1222 COVID-19 vaccine. Only in-frame clones appear in the TCRdb table, and some are missing; sequencing was by immunoSEQ multiplex PCR. The sample has approximately 200,000 clones, roughly 88% seen once. V lost 9 bases and J lost 3; bases outside the gene matches: 0. There are 11 residues in the CDR3. Study results and caveats: No repertoire was sampled before or during the peak T cell response, only after it.

The chain combines TRBV12-3 or TRBV12-4 with TRBJ2-7, with 9 positions matching TRBD2. The specimen comprised peripheral blood, sampled on day 0 of AZD1222 vaccination. The source of this sequence is an adult in good health. As DNA, the CDR3 is TGTGCCAGTAGCGGGGGCTACGAGCAGTACTTC. This codes for CASSGGYEQYF.